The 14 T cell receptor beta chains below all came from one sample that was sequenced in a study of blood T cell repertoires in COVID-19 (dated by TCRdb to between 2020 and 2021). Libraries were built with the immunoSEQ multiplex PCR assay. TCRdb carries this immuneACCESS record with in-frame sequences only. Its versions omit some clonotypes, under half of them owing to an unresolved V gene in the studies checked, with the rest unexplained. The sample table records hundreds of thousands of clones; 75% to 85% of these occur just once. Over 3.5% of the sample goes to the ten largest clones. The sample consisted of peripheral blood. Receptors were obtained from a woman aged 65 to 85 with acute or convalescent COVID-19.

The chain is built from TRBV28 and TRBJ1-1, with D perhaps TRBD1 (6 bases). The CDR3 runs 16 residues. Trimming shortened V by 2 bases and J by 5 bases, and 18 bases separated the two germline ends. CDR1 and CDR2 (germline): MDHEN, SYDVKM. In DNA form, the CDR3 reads TGTGCCAGCAGTTTAGCCCGGACAGCACCGGGGACTGAAGCTTTCTTT. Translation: CASSLARTAPGTEAFF.

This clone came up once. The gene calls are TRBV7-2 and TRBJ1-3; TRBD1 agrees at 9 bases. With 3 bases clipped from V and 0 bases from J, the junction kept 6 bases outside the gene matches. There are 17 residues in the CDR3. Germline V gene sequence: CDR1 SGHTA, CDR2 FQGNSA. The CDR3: CASSLRTGALSGNTIYF. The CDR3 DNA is TGTGCCAGCAGCTTGCGGACAGGGGCCCTCTCTGGAAACACCATATATTTT. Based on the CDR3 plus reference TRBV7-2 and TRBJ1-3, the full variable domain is GAGVSQSPSNKVTEKGKDVELRCDPISGHTALYWYRQSLGQGLEFLIYFQGNSAPDKSGLPSDRFSAERTGGSVSTLTIQRTQQEDSAVYLCASSLRTGALSGNTIYFGEGSWLTVV.

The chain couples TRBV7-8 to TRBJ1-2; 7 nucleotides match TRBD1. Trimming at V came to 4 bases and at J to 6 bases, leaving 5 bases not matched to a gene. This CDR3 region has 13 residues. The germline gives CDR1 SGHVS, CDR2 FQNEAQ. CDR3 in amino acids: CASSSGTANGYTF. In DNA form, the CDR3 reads TGTGCCAGCAGCTCGGGGACAGCTAATGGCTACACCTTC.

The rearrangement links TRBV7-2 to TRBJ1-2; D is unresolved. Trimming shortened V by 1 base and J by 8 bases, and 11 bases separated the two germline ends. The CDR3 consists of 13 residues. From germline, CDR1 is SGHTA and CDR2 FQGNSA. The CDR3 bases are TGTGCCAGCAGCTTAGATCGAGGTTGGGGCTACACCTTC. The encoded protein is CASSLDRGWGYTF.

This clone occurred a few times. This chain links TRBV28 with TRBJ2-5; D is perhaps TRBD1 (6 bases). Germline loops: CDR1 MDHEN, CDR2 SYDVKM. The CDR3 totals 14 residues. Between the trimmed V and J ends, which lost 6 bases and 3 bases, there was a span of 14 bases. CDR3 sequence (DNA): TGTGCCAGCAGGGATCAGGGGCACAAAGAGACCCAGTACTTC. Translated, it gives CASRDQGHKETQYF. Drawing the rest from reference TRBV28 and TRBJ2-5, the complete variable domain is DVKVTQSSRYLVKRTGEKVFLECVQDMDHENMFWYRQDPGLGLRLIYFSYDVKMKEKGDIPEGYSVSREKKERFSLILESASTNQTSMYLCASRDQGHKETQYFGPGTRLLVL.

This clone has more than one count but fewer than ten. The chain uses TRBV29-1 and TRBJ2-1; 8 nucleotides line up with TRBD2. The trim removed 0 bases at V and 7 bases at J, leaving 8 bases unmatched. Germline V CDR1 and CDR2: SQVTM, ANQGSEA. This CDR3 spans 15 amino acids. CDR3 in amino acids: CSVEDRGGGINEQFF. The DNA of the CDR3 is TGCAGCGTTGAAGATCGGGGGGGCGGAATAAATGAGCAGTTCTTC.

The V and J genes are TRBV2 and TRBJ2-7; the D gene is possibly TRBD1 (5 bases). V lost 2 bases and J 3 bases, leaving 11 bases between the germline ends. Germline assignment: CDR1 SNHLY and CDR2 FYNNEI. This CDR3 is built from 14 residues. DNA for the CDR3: TGTGCCAGCAGTGAACGGCCAGGGAACTACGAGCAGTACTTC. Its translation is CASSERPGNYEQYF.

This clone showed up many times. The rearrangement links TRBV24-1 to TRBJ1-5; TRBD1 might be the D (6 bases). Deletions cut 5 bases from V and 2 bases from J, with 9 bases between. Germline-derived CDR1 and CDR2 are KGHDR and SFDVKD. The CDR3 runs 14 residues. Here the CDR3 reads CATSGPGGNQPQHF. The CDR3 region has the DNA TGTGCCACCAGTGGTCCAGGGGGCAATCAGCCCCAGCATTTT.

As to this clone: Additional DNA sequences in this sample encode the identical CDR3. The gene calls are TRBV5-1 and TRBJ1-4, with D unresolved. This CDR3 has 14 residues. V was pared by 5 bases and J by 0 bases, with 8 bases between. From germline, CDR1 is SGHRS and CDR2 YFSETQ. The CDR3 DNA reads TGCGCCAGCAGTTTCGGGGCAACTAATGAAAAACTGTTTTTT. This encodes CASSFGATNEKLFF.

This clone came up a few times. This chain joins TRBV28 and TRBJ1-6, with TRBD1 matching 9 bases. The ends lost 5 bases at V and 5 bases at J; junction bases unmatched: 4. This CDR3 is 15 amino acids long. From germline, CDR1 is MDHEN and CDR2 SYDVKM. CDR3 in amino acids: CASSTGTGNNSPLHF. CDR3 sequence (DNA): TGTGCCAGCAGTACCGGGACAGGGAATAATTCACCCCTCCACTTT.

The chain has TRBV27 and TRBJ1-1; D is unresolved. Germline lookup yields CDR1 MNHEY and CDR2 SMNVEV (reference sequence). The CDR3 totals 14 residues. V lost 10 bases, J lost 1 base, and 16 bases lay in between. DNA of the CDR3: TGTGCCACGCAACAGAGGGCGGGGAACACTGAAGCTTTCTTT. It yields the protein CATQQRAGNTEAFF.

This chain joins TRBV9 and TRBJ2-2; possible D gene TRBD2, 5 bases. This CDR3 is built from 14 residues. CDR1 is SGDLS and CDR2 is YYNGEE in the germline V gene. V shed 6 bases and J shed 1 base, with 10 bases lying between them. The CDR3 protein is CASTFAGNTGELFF. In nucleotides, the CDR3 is TGTGCCAGCACCTTTGCGGGGAACACCGGGGAGCTGTTTTTT.

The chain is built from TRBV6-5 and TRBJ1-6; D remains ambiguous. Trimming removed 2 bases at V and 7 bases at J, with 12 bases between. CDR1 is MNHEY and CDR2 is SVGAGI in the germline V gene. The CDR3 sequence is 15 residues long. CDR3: CASSYTGTYNSPLHF. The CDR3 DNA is TGTGCCAGCAGTTACACGGGAACTTACAATTCACCCCTCCACTTT.

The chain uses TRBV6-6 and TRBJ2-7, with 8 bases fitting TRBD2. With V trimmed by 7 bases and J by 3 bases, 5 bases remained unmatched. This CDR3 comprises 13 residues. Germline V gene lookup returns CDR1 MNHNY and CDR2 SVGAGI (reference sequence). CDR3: CASTPAGGYEQYF. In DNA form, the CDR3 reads TGTGCCAGCACCCCCGCGGGGGGCTACGAGCAGTACTTC.